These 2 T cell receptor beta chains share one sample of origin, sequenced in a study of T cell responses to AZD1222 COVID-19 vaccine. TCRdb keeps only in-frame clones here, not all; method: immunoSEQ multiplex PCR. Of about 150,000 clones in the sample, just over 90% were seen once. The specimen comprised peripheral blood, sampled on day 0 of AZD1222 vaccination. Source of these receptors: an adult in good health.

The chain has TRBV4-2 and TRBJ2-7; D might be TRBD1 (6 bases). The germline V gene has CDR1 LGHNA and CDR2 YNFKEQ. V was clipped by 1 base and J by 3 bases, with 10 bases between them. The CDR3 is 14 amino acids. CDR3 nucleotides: TGTGCCAGCAGCCAAGGAGGGGGAGACTACGAGCAGTACTTC. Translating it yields CASSQGGGDYEQYF.

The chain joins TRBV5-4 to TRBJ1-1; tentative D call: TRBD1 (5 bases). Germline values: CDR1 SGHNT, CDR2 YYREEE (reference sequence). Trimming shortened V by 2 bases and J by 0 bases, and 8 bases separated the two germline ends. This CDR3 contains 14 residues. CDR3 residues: CASSLRGMNTEAFF. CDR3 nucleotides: TGTGCCAGCAGCTTAAGGGGAATGAACACTGAAGCTTTCTTT.